The 28 T cell receptor beta chains below were found in one sample sequenced in a study of radiotherapy plus CTLA-4 blockade in lung cancer. Some clones are missing from TCRdb's copy, which holds only in-frame ones; the method was immunoSEQ multiplex PCR. The repertoire holds around 44,000 clones, 86% seen once, with less than 20% in the top ten. Sample: peripheral blood, taken from a patient treated with radiotherapy plus ipilimumab. Every receptor here comes from a human donor with non-small cell lung cancer that progressed on radiotherapy plus ipilimumab. Some clones in this sample may be carry-over from other donors' samples.

The rearrangement links TRBV19 to TRBJ2-1, with a possible D match to TRBD1 (5 bases). CDR1 and CDR2 (germline): LNHDA, SQIVND (reference sequence). Trimming shortened V by 7 bases and J by 8 bases, and 24 bases separated the two germline ends. This CDR3 comprises 16 residues. CDR3 DNA: TGTGCCAGTATAAAGAAAGCTCGCCCCTGGGGCGATGAGCAGTTCTTC. As protein: CASIKKARPWGDEQFF. The variable domain in full, completed from reference TRBV19 and TRBJ2-1, reads DGGITQSPKYLFRKEGQNVTLSCEQNLNHDAMYWYRQDPGQGLRLIYYSQIVNDFQKGDIAEGYSVSREKKESFPLTVTSAQKNPTAFYLCASIKKARPWGDEQFFGPGTRLTVL.

The chain employs TRBV2 and TRBJ2-5, with 9 bases that match TRBD1. With V trimmed by 8 bases and J by 4 bases, 5 bases remained unmatched. Germline V gene lookup returns CDR1 SNHLY and CDR2 FYNNEI. The CDR3 extends over 13 amino acids. The CDR3 region is CASQGQGGETQYF. The CDR3 coding sequence is TGTGCCAGCCAGGGACAGGGAGGAGAGACCCAGTACTTC.

The genes are TRBV27 and TRBJ2-5; D not certain. Between the trimmed V and J ends, which lost 5 bases and 4 bases, there was a span of 11 bases. Germline CDR1 MNHEY, CDR2 SMNVEV (reference sequence). The CDR3 loop spans 13 amino acids. In DNA, the CDR3 is TGTGCCAGCAGTCCTACTCTCACAGAGACCCAGTACTTC. Its translation: CASSPTLTETQYF.

The gene calls are TRBV5-1 and TRBJ2-1, with D possibly matching TRBD1 (5 bases). V was trimmed by 0 bases and J by 4 bases, leaving 11 bases between them. Per germline, CDR1 SGHRS and CDR2 YFSETQ. The CDR3 runs 15 residues. DNA of the CDR3: TGCGCCAGCAGCTTGGAAGCGCAGGGATACAATGAGCAGTTCTTC. It encodes CASSLEAQGYNEQFF.

The gene calls are TRBV4-3 and TRBJ2-2; 8 bases align to TRBD1. Germline V gene data show CDR1 as LGHNA and CDR2 as YSLEER. The CDR3 is 17 residues long. The V gene end was trimmed by 4 bases and the J gene end by 1 base; junction bases not matched to a gene: 8. CDR3 residues: CASSPLSGTGNTGELFF. CDR3 sequence (DNA): TGCGCCAGCAGCCCTTTATCCGGGACAGGGAACACCGGGGAGCTGTTTTTT.

The chain links TRBV10-2 to TRBJ1-1; D unclear. Germline V CDR1 and CDR2: WSHSY, SAAADI. The CDR3 runs 14 residues. V was clipped by 5 bases and J by 6 bases, with 16 bases between them. The CDR3 bases are TGCGCCAGCAGTATTTCATTAGAAGATTCTGAAGCTTTCTTT. Protein product: CASSISLEDSEAFF.

The genes are TRBV29-1 and TRBJ1-2; possible D gene TRBD1, 5 bases. The ends were cut back, 3 bases at V and 0 bases at J, with 11 bases in the middle. CDR1 SQVTM and CDR2 ANQGSEA come from the germline V gene. The length of the CDR3 is 14 residues. The CDR3 region is CSVDGDSPNYGYTF. In DNA form, the CDR3 reads TGCAGCGTTGACGGCGACAGTCCTAACTATGGCTACACCTTC. Together with reference TRBV29-1 and TRBJ1-2, the CDR3 gives the full variable domain: SAVISQKPSRDICQRGTSLTIQCQVDSQVTMMFWYRQQPGQSLTLIATANQGSEATYESGFVIDKFPISRPNLTFSTLTVSNMSPEDSSIYLCSVDGDSPNYGYTFGSGTRLTVV.

Points on this clone: Other DNA sequences in the same sample also yield this CDR3. The chain carries TRBV27 and TRBJ2-7, with 8 bases matching TRBD1. CDR1 and CDR2 from the germline V gene are MNHEY and SMNVEV (reference sequence). CDR3 size: 14 residues. The trim removed 6 bases at V and 0 bases at J, leaving 4 bases unmatched. The CDR3 DNA reads as TGTGCCAGCAGCAGGGACAGGAACTCCTACGAGCAGTACTTC. Translated: CASSRDRNSYEQYF.

This chain links TRBV6-6 with TRBJ1-2; the match to TRBD1 covers 9 bases. This CDR3 has 15 residues. V shed 5 bases, J shed 4 bases, and the junction held 8 bases outside the gene matches. Germline-derived CDR1 and CDR2 are MNHNY and SVGAGI (reference sequence). The CDR3: CASSARGQGGYGYTF. DNA of the CDR3: TGTGCCAGCAGTGCCCGGGGACAGGGAGGCTATGGCTACACCTTC.

This sequence joins TRBV6-1 and TRBJ1-1; TRBD1 might be the D (6 bases). Germline V lookup: CDR1 MNHNS, CDR2 SASEGT. The CDR3 has 15 amino acids. V was pared by 6 bases and J by 0 bases, with 14 bases between. Here the CDR3 reads CASSLDWDMNTEAFF. For the CDR3, the DNA is TGTGCCAGCAGCCTCGACTGGGACATGAACACTGAAGCTTTCTTT.

The V call is TRBV29-1, the J call TRBJ2-3, with a possible D match to TRBD2 (5 bases). V shed 7 bases and J shed 2 bases, with 16 bases lying between them. The CDR3 is 14 residues long. Germline CDR1 reads SQVTM; CDR2 reads ANQGSEA. The CDR3 sequence is CSALRGSDTDTQYF. CDR3 nucleotides: TGCAGCGCCCTCCGAGGGTCAGACACAGATACGCAGTATTTT.

The chain is built from TRBV10-3 and TRBJ2-6, with TRBD1 matching over 9 bases. V dropped 4 bases and J dropped 0; count of bases not matched to a gene: 10. The germline gives CDR1 ENHRY, CDR2 SYGVKD. The CDR3 has 19 residues. CDR3 bases: TGTGCCATCAGTGGCTTAAGGACAGGGGTAAACTCTGGGGCCAACGTCCTGACTTTC. Its translation: CAISGLRTGVNSGANVLTF.

This clone was seen once. This chain connects TRBV5-1 to TRBJ2-3; 11 bases are a match to TRBD2. Germline trimming cut 1 base from V and 4 bases from J; bases unmatched to any gene: 2. The CDR3 contains 15 residues. In germline, CDR1 is SGHRS, CDR2 YFSETQ. The chain's CDR3 is CASSLTSGGADTQYF. For the CDR3, the DNA is TGCGCCAGCAGCTTGACTAGCGGGGGAGCAGATACGCAGTATTTT.

The genes are TRBV30 and TRBJ2-5, with a tentative D call TRBD2 (6 bases). The germline CDR1 and CDR2 sequences are GTSNPN and SVGIG (reference sequence). The ends were cut back, 2 bases at V and 9 bases at J, with 25 bases in the middle. The CDR3 covers 16 residues. CDR3 bases: TGTGCCTGGAGTACCCCCCCGGGGCTGAGGGGAGGACCCCAGTACTTC. Translated, it gives CAWSTPPGLRGGPQYF.

The chain links TRBV6-1 to TRBJ2-2; TRBD1 matches at 7 bases. Per germline, CDR1 MNHNS and CDR2 SASEGT. After removal of 5 bases from V and 6 bases from J, the junction contained 6 bases not matched to a gene. The CDR3 has 14 residues. DNA for the CDR3: TGTGCCAGCAGTACGAGACAGGGTCCCGGGGAGCTGTTTTTT. It specifies CASSTRQGPGELFF.

The chain recombines TRBV5-6 with TRBJ2-7; D perhaps matches TRBD1 (5 bases). The CDR3 consists of 14 residues. V lost 5 bases, J lost 7 bases, and 19 bases lay in between. Germline CDR1 reads SGHDT; CDR2 reads YYEEEE. CDR3 in DNA: TGTGCCAGCAGTATACAGGCCCTGCTACGAGAGCAGTACTTC. Translation gives CASSIQALLREQYF.

This rearrangement joins TRBV19 to TRBJ2-7; weak D call: TRBD1 (6 bases). Germline loops: CDR1 LNHDA, CDR2 SQIVND (reference sequence). The CDR3 is 15 residues long. V was cut by 5 bases and J by 0 bases, with 14 bases left in between. The CDR3 spells CASSRRGTDSYEQYF. CDR3 nucleotide sequence: TGTGCCAGTAGTCGAAGGGGGACGGACTCCTACGAGCAGTACTTC.

The chain is built from TRBV6-6 and TRBJ2-5, with no clear D. The CDR3 runs 12 residues. The V end lost 6 bases, the J end lost 5 bases, and 10 bases lay between the germline ends. Germline CDR1 is MNHNY and CDR2 is SVGAGI (reference sequence). The CDR3 is CASSLVAETQYF. The CDR3, as DNA: TGTGCCAGCAGCCTGGTCGCGGAGACCCAGTACTTC.

Comment on this clone: The same CDR3 is also encoded by other DNA sequences in this sample. CDR3 sequence: CASSLTGSEQYF. CDR3 in DNA: TGCGCCAGCAGCTTAACAGGGTCCGAGCAGTACTTC. V and J are TRBV5-1 and TRBJ2-7; possibly TRBD1 for D (6 bases). Germline values: CDR1 SGHRS, CDR2 YFSETQ. The CDR3 consists of 12 residues. The germline V and J ends were trimmed by 2 bases and 6 bases, with 9 bases remaining between them.

This chain links TRBV2 with TRBJ1-3; 8 bases map to TRBD1. Trimming took 6 bases from V and 6 from J; bases not matched to a gene: 7. CDR3 length: 14 residues. The germline CDR1 and CDR2 sequences are SNHLY and FYNNEI. CDR3 coding DNA: TGTGCCAGCAGGAGAGGACAGGGCGAAAACACCATATATTTT. This translates into CASRRGQGENTIYF.

The chain has TRBV7-8 and TRBJ2-7; TRBD1 might be the D (5 bases). The germline gives CDR1 SGHVS, CDR2 FQNEAQ. The germline V and J ends were trimmed by 4 bases and 0 bases, with 16 bases remaining between them. CDR3 size: 16 residues. CDR3 sequence reads: CASSSPRQTRSYEQYF. The CDR3 DNA reads TGTGCCAGCAGCTCACCTCGACAGACCCGCTCCTACGAGCAGTACTTC.

This chain joins TRBV6-6 and TRBJ2-7; 7 positions agree with TRBD2. The junction had 17 bases not matched to a gene; V was cut back by 10 bases and J by 5 bases. This CDR3 contains 15 residues. Germline V gives CDR1 MNHNY, CDR2 SVGAGI (reference sequence). The CDR3 DNA reads TGTGCCACCCTGCCGGGGGGTCGCAGGAGTGACGAGCAGTACTTC. Translated: CATLPGGRRSDEQYF.

The chain joins TRBV2 to TRBJ2-7; the match to TRBD2 covers 11 bases. The CDR3 covers 18 residues. Unmatched junction bases numbered 10, after V lost 0 bases and J lost 3 bases. The germline V gene has CDR1 SNHLY and CDR2 FYNNEI. The CDR3 loop reads CASSEARVLAGGSYEQYF. The DNA of the CDR3 is TGTGCCAGCAGTGAAGCCAGGGTCCTAGCGGGAGGAAGCTACGAGCAGTACTTC.

V is TRBV6-6 and J is TRBJ2-7; 7 nucleotides match TRBD1. Unmatched junction bases numbered 8, after V lost 5 bases and J lost 1 base. Germline-derived CDR1 and CDR2 are MNHNY and SVGAGI (reference sequence). The CDR3 spans 15 residues. CDR3 nucleotide sequence: TGTGCCAGCAGTCTACAGGGGTCCTATTCCTACGAGCAGTACTTC. It yields the protein CASSLQGSYSYEQYF.

The rearrangement links TRBV7-2 to TRBJ2-1; 12 nucleotides align to TRBD2. The V gene's germline CDR1 is SGHTA and CDR2 FQGNSA. The CDR3 loop spans 17 amino acids. J lost 7 bases, V lost 5 bases, and 12 bases had no gene match. Written as DNA, the CDR3 is TGTGCCAGCAGCCTACTTGGACTAGCGGGACTGGGAAATGAGCAGTTCTTC. Its translation: CASSLLGLAGLGNEQFF.

J is TRBJ1-4 and V is TRBV21-1; the D segment call TRBD1 is taken from the table without a DNA check. TRBV21-1 is classified as a pseudogene. The CDR3 covers 15 residues. CDR3 residues: CASSKGPYTNEKLFF. The CDR3 bases are TGTGCCAGCAGCAAAGGGCCGTACACTAATGAAAAACTGTTTTTT.

CDR3 amino acids: CASSFTGGPNTEAFF. The CDR3 bases are TGCGCCAGCAGCTTCACAGGGGGCCCAAACACTGAAGCTTTCTTT. V gene TRBV5-1 combines with J gene TRBJ1-1, with TRBD1 identical over 9 bases. The CDR3 extends over 15 amino acids. Looked up from germline, CDR1 is SGHRS and CDR2 is YFSETQ. V shed 2 bases and J 2 bases; nucleotides not matched to a gene: 4.

This clone was recorded once. The J gene is TRBJ2-5, the V gene TRBV6-1; D is undetermined. The J call may be in error: the DNA end matches TRBJ2-7 better. CDR1 is MNHNS and CDR2 is SASEGT in the germline V gene. This CDR3 has 15 amino acids. The CDR3 DNA follows: TGTGCCAGCAGTGAATTCTTTGGCAGCGAATACGAGCAGTACTTC. Translation gives CASSEFFGSEYEQYF.